This paragraph covers one T cell receptor beta chain sequence. What this receptor recognizes is not known. No base quality information exists; no much larger clone differs at one position. What the treatment or condition label conveys for this sample: randomized to nivolumab then ipilimumab (arm A) or the reverse (arm B). Prior DNA-damaging chemotherapy had not been received by any trial patient. On a FACS Aria II flow cytometer, live CD3+CD8+ cells that were negative for CD19 and CD56 were sorted from thawed PBMCs. CheckMate 064, a randomized, open-label phase II trial of sequential checkpoint blockade, was the source of the samples, all of which came from patients with melanoma. Leukapheresis was used to collect peripheral blood mononuclear cells, which were then purified with Ficoll-Paque and frozen in human serum with 10% DMSO. Purity of sorted blood CD3+CD8+ cells was verified at >95% immediately after sorting, followed by DNA extraction.

The data derive from a study of sequential checkpoint blockade in melanoma (dated by TCRdb to about 2019). A note on the overall study: Using 1:1 randomization, the trial assigned patients either to first-line nivolumab followed by ipilimumab (arm A) or to ipilimumab followed by nivolumab (arm B). Both trial sequences were followed by maintenance nivolumab.

The immunoSEQ Assay was used to immunosequence TCRbeta CDR3 regions from genomic DNA. Genomic DNA was amplified by bias-controlled multiplex PCR before high-throughput sequencing. The original pipeline was this. To quantify the absolute abundance of each unique TCRbeta CDR3 region, the sequences were collapsed and filtered. Clonality was defined as 1 minus Pielou's evenness and was calculated using productive rearrangements only. A previously published method was used to identify clones whose frequencies were significantly greater in on-treatment samples than in baseline samples. The source is immuneACCESS, and TCRdb retained only in-frame sequences with V and J called. Part of the clones is not carried over; for the studies checked, unresolved V genes explain less than half of this, and the remainder is unexplained. The D gene and trimming were derived from the DNA, and the V and J assignments and clone size from that table. The sample contains tens of thousands of clones, roughly 86% of them found a single time. 5.5% of the sample goes to the ten largest clones.

On the study overall, not on this receptor specifically: Validation of the response-prediction model combining TCR metrics and mutation burden is needed in larger, independent patient cohorts.

Via the germline V gene, CDR1 is MGHRA and CDR2 YSYEKL. V loses 0 bases at its end and J loses 8 bases; junction bases beyond the gene matches: 5. The CDR3 has 15 amino acids, counting the end cysteine and phenylalanine. This entry keeps only the CDR3 DNA: 45 bases, framed from base 1. The V and J segments used are TRBV4-1 and TRBJ1-2; the junction holds 11 bases that match TRBD1. The sequence came from a human donor with melanoma. This specimen consisted of CD8+ T cells sorted from blood (inferred from file names), obtained from a patient given nivolumab and ipilimumab in sequence. The sequence in DNA is TGCGCCAGCAGCCAAGATGGACAGGGGGCTTTAGGCTACACCTTC. Its protein product is CASSQDGQGALGYTF.